The source of this TCR beta chain is a study of T-cell reconstitution after alpha-beta-depleted transplantation in children. Study-level points and caveats: High day-60 TCRbeta diversity in some patients came from surviving recipient T cells and thymic progenitors. Several hundred expanded graft clones reportedly supplied alpha-beta T cells about two months after transplant. After one year, T-cell counts and TCRbeta diversity mostly came from new T cells.

A few counts support this clonotype. Its antigen remains unidentified. At one end the junction does not follow the germline gene, possibly because of a read error. A TCRbeta library incorporating unique molecular identifiers was prepared. TCRdb analysed the PCR reads with MiXCR anew, one entry per CDR3 protein. In the table there are some 100,000 distinct CDR3 sequences, 23% of which are singletons. The clonotype was recovered from a boy younger than 10 with acute lymphoblastic leukemia, due to receive a stem cell transplant. This sample comprised PBMCs, obtained before TCRalphabeta/CD19-depleted stem cell transplant.

CDR3 sequence (DNA): TGCAGTGCAAGAGAACTCGGACTAGCTAGAGATACGCAGTATTTT. It translates to CSARELGLARDTQYF. This rearrangement joins TRBV20-1 to TRBJ2-3; TRBD2 matches at 8 bases. Germline V gives CDR1 DFQATT, CDR2 SNEGSKA (reference sequence). CDR3 length equals 15 residues.